This T cell receptor (beta chain) came from a study of molecular identifiers for immune sequencing clone quantification. Study-level background: Replicates involved a five-way split of RNA from around 20,000 or 99,000 naive CD8 cells, with sequencing of four. The study's findings and limits: Molecules of identical TCR sharing a barcode could underestimate highly expanded clone sizes.

Notes on this clonotype: Its antigen is not identified.

Construction of naive CD8 libraries employed 20,000 to 1,000,000 sorted cells together with 10%, 30% or 50% RNA. The authors built bulk TCR libraries by previously described methods with listed TCR primers. TCRdb redid the calling of the PCR reads with MiXCR, one entry per CDR3 protein. This sample has 85,000 to 90,000 distinct CDR3 sequences; around 20% occur once, and the top ten carry roughly 0.85%. The clonotype was recovered from a human donor in good health. Some libraries in this study had Jurkat cell RNA spiked in. The specimen was naive CD8+ T cells from blood, with Jurkat cell RNA spiked in. Subset in this sample: FACS-sorted CD8+CD4-CCR7+CD45RA+ naive T cells.

The CDR3 DNA reads as TGTGCCAGCAGCCCCCGGACAGAGAACACCGGGGAGCTGTTTTTT. Its translation is CASSPRTENTGELFF. The chain links TRBV9 to TRBJ2-2; possible D gene TRBD1, 6 bases. This CDR3 contains 15 residues. Germline CDR1 reads SGDLS; CDR2 reads YYNGEE. V was cut by 4 bases and J by 1 base, with 11 bases left in between.